This record concerns one T cell receptor beta chain sequence. Its antigen remains unidentified. The data originate from a study of T-cell reconstitution after alpha-beta-depleted transplantation in children. TCRbeta library preparation incorporated unique molecular identifiers. Using its own MiXCR run on the PCR reads, TCRdb lists one record per CDR3 protein. The sample gives about a million distinct CDR3 sequences, under 30% of which show up once; roughly 31% is in the top ten. J was trimmed by 10 bases and V by 5 bases; bases with no gene match: 7. The CDR3 contains 12 residues. The V gene's germline CDR1 is MNHNY and CDR2 SVGAGI (reference sequence). The study's findings and limits: Reportedly, only several hundred clones from non-depleted graft cells drove alpha-beta T-cell counts at about two months.

V is TRBV6-6 and J is TRBJ2-7; 8 bases fit TRBD2. Here the sequenced sample was PBMCs, mostly from graft donor cells, taken 360 days after TCRalphabeta/CD19-depleted stem cell transplant. The sequence came from a boy younger than two who had a stem cell transplant for SCID, so the T cells may come from the graft donor. This chain's CDR3 is CASSPRLAQQYF. In nucleotides, the CDR3 is TGTGCCAGCAGTCCTCGACTAGCGCAACAGTACTTC.